The 15 T cell receptor beta chains listed next were all sequenced from one sample in a study of metastatic and nonmetastatic thyroid tumors. Thyroid surgery took place with no prior treatment in any patient. TCRdb re-called the PCR reads with MiXCR. Among about 27,000 clones, about 15% were seen once, and the ten largest hold roughly 6.6%. The sequenced sample consisted of blood. These receptors all stem from a male donor with papillary thyroid cancer or a benign thyroid nodule (not recorded which). Some clones in this sample may be carry-over from other donors' samples.

This clone was detected a few times. Being one base from a much bigger clone, this may be a read error. The identical CDR3 is also encoded by other nucleotide sequences in the sample. The V call is TRBV29-1, the J call TRBJ1-5; D is unclear. Germline CDR1 and CDR2: SQVTM and ANQGSEA. CDR3 length: 13 residues. Between the trimmed V and J ends, which lost 4 bases and 6 bases, there was a span of 13 bases. CDR3 coding DNA: TGCAGCGTTGTTTCGGGTACGGGTCAGCCCCAGCATTTT. This translates into CSVVSGTGQPQHF.

The table lists this clone with many counts. Additional DNA sequences in this sample encode the identical CDR3. V and J are TRBV29-1 and TRBJ2-7; possible D gene TRBD2, 6 bases. The ends were cut back, 6 bases at V and 3 bases at J, with 18 bases in the middle. The germline CDR1 and CDR2 sequences are SQVTM and ANQGSEA. The CDR3 runs 14 residues. CDR3 residues: CSVEGAGGIYEQYF. CDR3 coding DNA: TGCAGCGTCGAGGGAGCTGGGGGGATCTACGAGCAGTACTTC.

This clone was recorded at least ten times. CDR3 sequence reads: CATRGRTEAFF. The CDR3 nucleotides are TGTGCCACCCGTGGGCGAACTGAAGCTTTCTTT. V is TRBV27 and J is TRBJ1-1; D not resolved. There are 11 residues in the CDR3. The germline V gene has CDR1 MNHEY and CDR2 SMNVEV (reference sequence). V shed 10 bases and J shed 5 bases, with 11 bases lying between them.

In this sample, this clone is medium-sized. The chain is built from TRBV6-1 and TRBJ2-2, with D possibly being TRBD1 (6 bases). Looked up from germline, CDR1 is MNHNS and CDR2 is SASEGT. There are 16 residues in the CDR3. Trimming shortened V by 0 bases and J by 5 bases, and 13 bases separated the two germline ends. The CDR3 coding sequence is TGTGCCAGCAGTGAAGCAGCTGGGGGCGAAACCGGGGAGCTGTTTTTT. This codes for CASSEAAGGETGELFF.

This clone came up many times. This chain uses TRBV4-1 with TRBJ2-1; 9 positions agree with TRBD2. The junction had 16 bases not matched to a gene; V was cut back by 3 bases and J by 10 bases. The V gene's germline CDR1 is MGHRA and CDR2 YSYEKL. The CDR3 is made up of 17 amino acids. The CDR3 DNA reads as TGCGCCAGCAGCCAGGGCCGCGTGTATAGCGGGAGAAGGGAGCAGTTCTTC. Residues: CASSQGRVYSGRREQFF.

This clone was found many times. The chain joins TRBV28 to TRBJ2-7, with D perhaps TRBD2 (5 bases). The CDR3 spans 16 residues. Per the germline V gene, CDR1 is MDHEN and CDR2 is SYDVKM. V dropped 4 bases and J dropped 4 bases, with 20 bases sitting between them. CDR3 nucleotide sequence: TGTGCCAGCAGTTCTCCACAGTGGACGGGGTCGTACGAGCAGTACTTC. This encodes CASSSPQWTGSYEQYF.

This clone appeared many times. The rearrangement joins TRBV20-1 to TRBJ1-1; 7 bases match TRBD1. Germline values: CDR1 DFQATT, CDR2 SNEGSKA (reference sequence). With 6 bases clipped from V and 7 bases from J, the junction kept 8 bases outside the gene matches. The CDR3 is 12 residues long. In DNA form, the CDR3 reads TGCAGTGCCCAGAGGGGGCACAATGAAGCTTTCTTT. Protein product: CSAQRGHNEAFF.

Judged by abundance, this clone is medium-sized (0.01 to 0.1%). This chain connects TRBV6-5 to TRBJ1-3; D unclear. The CDR3 covers 15 residues. V was clipped by 0 bases and J by 5 bases, with 11 bases between them. Germline V gives CDR1 MNHEY, CDR2 SVGAGI. The chain's CDR3 is CASSYSLDPRNTIYF. The CDR3 nucleotides read TGTGCCAGCAGTTACTCGTTGGACCCCAGAAACACCATATATTTT.

This clone was picked up many times. The CDR3 is CASSSQQVSSTDTQYF. In DNA, the CDR3 is TGCGCCAGCAGCTCCCAACAGGTTTCTAGCACAGATACGCAGTATTTT. This chain uses TRBV5-1 with TRBJ2-3; a weak D match, TRBD1 (5 bases). Germline V CDR1 and CDR2: SGHRS, YFSETQ. This CDR3 comprises 16 residues. V was clipped by 3 bases and J by 0 bases, with 14 bases between them.

The CDR3 is CASGGFCNEQFF. The CDR3 DNA sequence: TGTGCCAGCGGGGGTTTTTGTAATGAGCAGTTCTTC. The chain couples TRBV6-2 or TRBV6-3 to TRBJ2-1; D may be TRBD1 or TRBD2 (5 bases each). Germline V lookup: CDR1 MNHEY, CDR2 SVGEGT. Trimming pared 8 bases from V and 7 bases from J, leaving 12 bases between. The CDR3 loop spans 12 amino acids.

This clone was recorded at least ten times. The V gene is TRBV7-3, the J gene TRBJ2-1, with D possibly being TRBD2 (6 bases). Trimming stripped 3 bases from V and 8 bases from J, with 8 bases between. From germline, CDR1 is SGHTA and CDR2 FQGTGA. This CDR3 has 12 amino acids. This CDR3 is CASSLGGDEQFF. DNA for the CDR3: TGTGCCAGCAGCTTGGGGGGAGATGAGCAGTTCTTC.

This clone occurred many times. The gene calls are TRBV18 and TRBJ1-1; 10 nucleotides agree with TRBD1. Germline CDR1 reads KGHSH; CDR2 reads LQKENI. V shed 2 bases, J shed 0 bases, and the junction held 0 bases outside the gene matches. The CDR3 runs 15 residues. This CDR3 is CASSPGQGVNTEAFF. CDR3 coding DNA: TGTGCCAGCTCACCAGGACAGGGGGTGAACACTGAAGCTTTCTTT.

The CDR3 DNA follows: TGTGCCAGCTCCCGAGGGGGTAACACAGATACGCAGTATTTT. Protein sequence: CASSRGGNTDTQYF. The rearrangement links TRBV18 to TRBJ2-3; weak D call: TRBD1 (6 bases). The V and J ends lost 6 bases and 2 bases respectively, with 12 bases between them. This CDR3 has 14 amino acids. Germline CDR1 KGHSH, CDR2 LQKENI.

The sample holds many counts of this clone. This rearrangement joins TRBV7-3 to TRBJ2-2; 12 bases line up with TRBD2. The V gene's germline CDR1 is SGHTA and CDR2 FQGTGA. V gave up 0 bases and J gave up 4 bases; unmatched junction bases: 9. The CDR3 is made up of 19 amino acids. The CDR3 DNA sequence: TGTGCCAGCAGCTTAACGTTAATCGGACTAGCGGGAACCACCGGGGAGCTGTTTTTT. Residues: CASSLTLIGLAGTTGELFF.

This clone was recorded many times. The chain has TRBV18 and TRBJ2-1; D is tentatively TRBD1 or TRBD2 (6 bases each). Trimming removed 1 base at V and 9 bases at J, with 13 bases between. The V gene's germline CDR1 is KGHSH and CDR2 LQKENI. This CDR3 comprises 14 residues. For the CDR3, the DNA is TGTGCCAGCTCACCACAACAGGGAGGCGGTGAGCAGTTCTTC. Translation gives CASSPQQGGGEQFF. The whole variable domain, filled in from reference TRBV18 and TRBJ2-1, reads NAGVMQNPRHLVRRRGQEARLRCSPMKGHSHVYWYRQLPEEGLKFMVYLQKENIIDESGMPKERFSAEFPKEGPSILRIQQVVRGDSAAYFCASSPQQGGGEQFFGPGTRLTVL.